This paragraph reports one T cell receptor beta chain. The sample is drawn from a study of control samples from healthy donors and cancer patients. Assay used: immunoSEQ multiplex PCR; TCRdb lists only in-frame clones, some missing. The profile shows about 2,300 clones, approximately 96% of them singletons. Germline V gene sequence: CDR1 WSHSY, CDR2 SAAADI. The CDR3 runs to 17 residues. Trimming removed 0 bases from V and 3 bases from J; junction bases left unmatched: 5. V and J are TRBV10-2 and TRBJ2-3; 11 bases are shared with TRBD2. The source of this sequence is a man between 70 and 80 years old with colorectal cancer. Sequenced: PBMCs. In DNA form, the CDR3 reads TGCGCCAGCAGTGAGTCTATGAGACTAGCGGGGACAGATACGCAGTATTTT. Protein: CASSESMRLAGTDTQYF.